The sequence of this T cell receptor (beta chain) was determined in a study of molecular identifiers for immune sequencing clone quantification. One entry per CDR3 protein results from TCRdb running MiXCR on the PCR reads. The sample yields about half a million distinct CDR3 sequences, roughly 25% seen once. The CDR3 has 14 amino acids. Germline-derived CDR1 and CDR2 are SGHVS and FNYEAQ. The V end was cut by 4 bases, the J end by 2 bases, with 12 bases between. It was from around 18,000 to 910,000 sorted cells, with 10%, 30% or 50% RNA, that naive CD8 libraries came. When naive CD8 T cells were sorted, they were gated as CD8+CD4-CCR7+CD45RA+.

This TCR derives from a human donor in good health. Some libraries in this study had Jurkat cell RNA spiked in. Sequenced material: naive CD8+ T cells from blood, with Jurkat cell RNA spiked in. Specified subset: FACS-sorted CD8+CD4-CCR7+CD45RA+ naive T cells. V gene TRBV7-6 combines with J gene TRBJ2-7, with a possible D match to TRBD2 (5 bases). CDR3 sequence: CASSSIGEPYEQYF. CDR3 sequence (DNA): TGTGCCAGCAGCTCTATCGGGGAGCCCTACGAGCAGTACTTC.